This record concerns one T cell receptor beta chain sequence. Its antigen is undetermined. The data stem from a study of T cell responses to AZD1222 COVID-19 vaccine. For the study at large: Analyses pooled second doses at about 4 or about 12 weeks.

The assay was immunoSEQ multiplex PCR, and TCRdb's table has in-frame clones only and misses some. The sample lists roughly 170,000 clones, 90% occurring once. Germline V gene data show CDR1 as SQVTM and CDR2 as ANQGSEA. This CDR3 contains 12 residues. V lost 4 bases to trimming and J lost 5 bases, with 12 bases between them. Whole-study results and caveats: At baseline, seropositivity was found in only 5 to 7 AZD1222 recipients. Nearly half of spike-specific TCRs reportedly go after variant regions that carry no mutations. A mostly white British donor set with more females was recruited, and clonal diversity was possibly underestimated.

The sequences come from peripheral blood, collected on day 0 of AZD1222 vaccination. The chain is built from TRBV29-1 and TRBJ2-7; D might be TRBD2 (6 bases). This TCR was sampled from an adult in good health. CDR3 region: CSVGNRTNEQYF. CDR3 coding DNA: TGCAGCGTTGGTAATAGGACTAACGAGCAGTACTTC.